Presented here are 9 T cell receptor beta chains from one specimen sequenced in a study of blood T cell repertoires in COVID-19. Only in-frame clones appear in the TCRdb table, and some are missing; sequencing was by immunoSEQ multiplex PCR. The data hold 12,000 or so clones, with 90% observed a single time. The sequencing input was peripheral blood. The receptors derive from a man between 65 and 85 years old with active COVID-19.

The V call is TRBV19, the J call TRBJ2-2; weak D call: TRBD1 (6 bases). Trimming took off 5 bases at V and 5 bases at J, with 9 bases between the two ends. CDR3 length: 13 residues. Germline CDR1 and CDR2: LNHDA and SQIVND (reference sequence). The CDR3 loop reads CASSATGTGELFF. DNA of the CDR3: TGTGCCAGTAGTGCCACAGGGACCGGGGAGCTGTTTTTT.

The V gene is TRBV19, the J gene TRBJ1-3; 8 bases are shared with TRBD1. The CDR3 covers 15 residues. CDR1 is LNHDA and CDR2 is SQIVND in the germline V gene (reference sequence). J lost 4 bases, V lost 7 bases, and 9 bases had no gene match. CDR3 amino acids: CASKLGQGAGNTIYF. The CDR3 DNA follows: TGTGCCAGTAAATTAGGACAGGGAGCAGGAAACACCATATATTTT.

The rearrangement joins TRBV10-2 to TRBJ2-4, with TRBD2 matching 7 bases. Germline values: CDR1 WSHSY, CDR2 SAAADI. V lost 10 bases, J lost 4 bases, and 10 bases stayed unmatched. The CDR3 is 14 residues long. The CDR3 protein is CATLLSGGKNIQYF. The CDR3, as DNA: TGCGCCACCCTGTTGTCGGGAGGTAAAAACATTCAGTACTTC.

CDR3 in amino acids: CASSPFEYRAHTEAFF. The CDR3 DNA sequence: TGTGCCAGCTCACCATTCGAGTACAGGGCGCACACTGAAGCTTTCTTT. The chain recombines TRBV18 with TRBJ1-1, with D possibly matching TRBD1 (6 bases). Per the germline V gene, CDR1 is KGHSH and CDR2 is LQKENI. This CDR3 spans 16 amino acids. Trimming stripped 2 bases from V and 3 bases from J, with 16 bases between.

The rearrangement links TRBV11-1 to TRBJ2-5, with D possibly TRBD2 on 5 matching bases. The V and J ends lost 5 bases and 4 bases respectively, with 14 bases between them. Germline V gene lookup returns CDR1 SGHAT and CDR2 FQDESV (reference sequence). This CDR3 comprises 14 residues. CDR3 residues: CASSRLLGPETQYF. The CDR3 DNA sequence: TGTGCCAGCAGCCGACTACTAGGCCCAGAGACCCAGTACTTC. Supplemented by reference TRBV11-1 and TRBJ2-5, the full variable domain reads EAEVAQSPRYKITEKSQAVAFWCDPISGHATLYWYRQILGQGPELLVQFQDESVVDDSQLPKDRFSAERLKGVDSTLKIQPAELGDSAMYLCASSRLLGPETQYFGPGTRLLVL.

The chain recombines TRBV5-4 with TRBJ1-1; 7 positions agree with TRBD1. Germline V gene data show CDR1 as SGHNT and CDR2 as YYREEE (reference sequence). V lost 4 bases and J lost 4; bases outside the gene matches: 10. The CDR3 totals 15 residues. CDR3 residues: CASSAREGAGTEAFF. The CDR3 DNA follows: TGTGCCAGCAGCGCGCGGGAGGGGGCTGGCACTGAAGCTTTCTTT.

The gene calls are TRBV23-1 and TRBJ2-4; 7 nucleotides line up with TRBD1. TRBV23-1 is identified as an open reading frame with a role that is uncertain. With 3 bases clipped from V and 7 bases from J, the junction kept 0 bases outside the gene matches. The CDR3 is made up of 12 amino acids. The CDR3 coding sequence is TGCGCCAGCAGTCAGGGACAGAACATTCAGTACTTC. It specifies CASSQGQNIQYF.

V is TRBV2 and J is TRBJ2-5, with D hard to call. Trimming removed 5 bases at V and 4 bases at J, with 5 bases between. In germline, CDR1 is SNHLY, CDR2 FYNNEI. The CDR3 is made up of 11 amino acids. CDR3 protein: CASSISETQYF. The DNA for the CDR3 is TGTGCCAGCAGTATATCAGAGACCCAGTACTTC.

The rearrangement uses TRBV29-1 and TRBJ2-3; D may be TRBD1 (5 bases). The CDR3 totals 15 residues. Trimming shortened V by 4 bases and J by 4 bases, and 18 bases separated the two germline ends. The germline V gene encodes CDR1 SQVTM and CDR2 ANQGSEA. CDR3 residues: CSVGGGSRGPDTQYF. The CDR3 DNA reads TGCAGCGTTGGAGGCGGCTCTAGGGGCCCAGATACGCAGTATTTT.